Listed below are T cell receptor beta chains from one sample, sequenced in a study of blood T cells in healthy people across ages. TCRdb ran MiXCR on the 5' RACE reads and lists one entry per CDR3 protein. The sample includes under 1,000,000 distinct CDR3 sequences, 36% of them seen just once. Sequencing was done on a sample of blood. The receptors here all came from a young man in good health. Both conserved end residues are part of each CDR3. The D gene is left open where the match is weak. Clone sizes are given selectively: once, few, many, or a class where the clone is expanded.

>TRBJ2-6|-|few|TRBV7-2
CASSLWAAINSGANVLTF
TGTGCCAGCAGCTTATGGGCGGCAATTAACTCTGGGGCCAACGTCCTGACTTTC
>TRBJ2-7|-|-|TRBV29-1
CSVSGASYEQYF
TGCAGCGTCTCAGGGGCCTCCTACGAGCAGTACTTC
>TRBJ2-3|TRBD2|-|TRBV12-3/TRBV12-4
CASSSQLAGVTDTQYF
TGTGCCAGCAGCTCCCAACTAGCGGGAGTCACAGATACGCAGTATTTT
>TRBJ1-4|-|-|TRBV4-2
CASSQELVGEKLFF
TGTGCCAGCAGCCAAGAATTGGTTGGGGAAAAACTGTTTTTT
>TRBJ1-6|-|few|TRBV10-3
CAISESMGGWSNSPLHF
TGTGCCATCAGTGAGTCGATGGGGGGATGGAGTAATTCACCCCTCCACTTT
>TRBJ2-5|TRBD2|-|TRBV5-4
CASSRGGGQYQETQYF
TGTGCCAGCAGCAGGGGCGGGGGGCAGTACCAAGAGACCCAGTACTTC
>TRBJ2-7|-|-|TRBV4-1
CASSQTGNYEQYF
TGCGCCAGCAGCCAAACAGGAAACTACGAGCAGTACTTC
>TRBJ1-1|-|-|TRBV29-1
CSVARQTNTEAFF
TGCAGCGTTGCACGACAGACGAACACTGAAGCTTTCTTT
>TRBJ2-7|-|many|TRBV18
CATSLHEQYF
TGTGCCACCTCGTTACACGAGCAGTACTTC
>TRBJ1-6|TRBD1|few|TRBV7-2
CASSFGDRERSPLHF
TGTGCCAGCAGCTTTGGGGACAGGGAACGATCACCCCTCCACTTT
>TRBJ2-2|-|-|TRBV12-3/TRBV12-4
CTSSFGTDTGELFF
TGTACCAGCAGTTTTGGGACGGACACCGGGGAGCTGTTTTTT
>TRBJ1-2|-|many|TRBV10-3
CAIKGQFSNYGYTF
TGTGCCATCAAGGGGCAGTTTTCTAACTATGGCTACACCTTC
>TRBJ1-2|-|few|TRBV6-5
CASSYFAPQESGYTF
TGTGCCAGCAGTTACTTTGCCCCACAGGAGTCTGGCTACACCTTC
>TRBJ2-7|-|-|TRBV12-3/TRBV12-4
CASSVLLGPHSYEQYF
TGTGCCAGCAGTGTCTTACTAGGGCCCCATTCCTACGAGCAGTACTTC
>TRBJ2-3|TRBD1|many|TRBV7-2
CASSTTGADTQYF
TGTGCCAGCAGCACGACAGGGGCAGATACGCAGTATTTT
>TRBJ2-7|-|once|TRBV20-1
CSANYVQGGYEQYF
TGCAGTGCTAACTATGTACAGGGTGGTTACGAGCAGTACTTC
>TRBJ1-2|TRBD1|many|TRBV20-1
CSARATDRDYGYTF
TGCAGTGCTAGAGCTACGGACAGGGACTATGGCTACACCTTC
>TRBJ2-5|-|-|TRBV12-3/TRBV12-4
CASTQGRMSYNEQYF
TGTGCCAGCACCCAAGGGCGTATGTCCTACAATGAGCAGTACTTC
>TRBJ2-7|-|-|TRBV20-1
CSASPETFTYEQYF
TGCAGTGCTAGTCCCGAGACTTTTACCTACGAGCAGTACTTC
>TRBJ1-2|TRBD1|few|TRBV7-2
CASNLNSGGETYGYTF
TGTGCCAGCAACCTGAACTCAGGGGGTGAGACCTATGGCTACACCTTC
>TRBJ1-1|TRBD1|-|TRBV7-2
CAGSRDRGEAFF
TGTGCCGGCAGCCGGGACAGGGGTGAAGCTTTCTTT
>TRBJ2-7|-|-|TRBV9
CASSDGISYEQYF
TGTGCCAGTTCGGACGGCATCTCCTACGAGCAGTACTTC
>TRBJ1-1|-|-|TRBV12-3/TRBV12-4
CASSLGGVVNTEAFF
TGTGCCAGCAGTTTAGGAGGGGTGGTGAACACTGAAGCTTTCTTT
>TRBJ2-3|TRBD2|few|TRBV20-1
CSATRLAQYTDTQYF
TGCAGTGCTACCCGACTAGCGCAATACACAGATACGCAGTATTTT
>TRBJ2-4|-|many|TRBV6-5
CASSSTGLAKNIQYF
TGTGCCAGCAGTTCGACAGGACTAGCCAAAAACATTCAGTACTTC